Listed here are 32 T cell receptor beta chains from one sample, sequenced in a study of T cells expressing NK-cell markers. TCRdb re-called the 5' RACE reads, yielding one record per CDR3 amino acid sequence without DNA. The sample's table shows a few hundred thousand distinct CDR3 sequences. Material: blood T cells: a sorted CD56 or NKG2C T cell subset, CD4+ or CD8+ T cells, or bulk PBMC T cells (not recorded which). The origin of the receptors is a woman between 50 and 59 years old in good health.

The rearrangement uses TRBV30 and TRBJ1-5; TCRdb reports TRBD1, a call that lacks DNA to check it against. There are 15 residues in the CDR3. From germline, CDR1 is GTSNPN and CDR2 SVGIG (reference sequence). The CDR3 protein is CAWSAGMGDNQPQHF.

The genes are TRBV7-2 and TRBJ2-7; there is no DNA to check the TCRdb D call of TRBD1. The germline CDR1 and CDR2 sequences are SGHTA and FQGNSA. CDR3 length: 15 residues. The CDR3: CASSTRTGWGSEQYF.

The CDR3 loop is CASSKGLAGAETQYF. The V call is TRBV12-3 or TRBV12-4, the J call TRBJ2-5; TCRdb proposes TRBD2, but this gene call is untestable without DNA. The CDR3 runs 15 residues.

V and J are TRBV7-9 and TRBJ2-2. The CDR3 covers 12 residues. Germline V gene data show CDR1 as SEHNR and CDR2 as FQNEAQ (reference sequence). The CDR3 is CASGAFTGELFF.

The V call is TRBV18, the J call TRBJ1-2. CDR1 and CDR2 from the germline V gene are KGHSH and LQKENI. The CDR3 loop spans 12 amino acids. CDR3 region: CASSSSLYGYTF.

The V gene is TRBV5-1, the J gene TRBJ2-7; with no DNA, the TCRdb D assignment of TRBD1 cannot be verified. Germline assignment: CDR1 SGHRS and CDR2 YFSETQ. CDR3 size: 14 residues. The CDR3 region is CASDQRPLSYEQYF.

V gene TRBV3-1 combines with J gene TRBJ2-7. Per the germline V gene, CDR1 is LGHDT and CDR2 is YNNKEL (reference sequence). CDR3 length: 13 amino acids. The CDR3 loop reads CASSPLRSYEQYF.

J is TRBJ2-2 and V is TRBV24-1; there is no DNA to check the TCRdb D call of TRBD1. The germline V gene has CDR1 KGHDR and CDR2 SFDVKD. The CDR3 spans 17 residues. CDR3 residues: CATSDLMGAPNTGELFF.

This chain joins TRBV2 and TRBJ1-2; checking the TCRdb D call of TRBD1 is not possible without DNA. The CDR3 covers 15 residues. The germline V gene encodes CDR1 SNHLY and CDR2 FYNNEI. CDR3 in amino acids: CASSEGDGVRDGYTF.

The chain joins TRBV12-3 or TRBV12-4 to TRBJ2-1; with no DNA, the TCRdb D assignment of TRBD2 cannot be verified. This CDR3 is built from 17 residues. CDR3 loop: CASSFRLAGGSHNEQFF.

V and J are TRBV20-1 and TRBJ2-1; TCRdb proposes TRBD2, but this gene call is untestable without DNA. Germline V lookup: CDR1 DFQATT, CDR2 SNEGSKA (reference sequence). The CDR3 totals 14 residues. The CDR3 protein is CSASLLAGSSEQFF.

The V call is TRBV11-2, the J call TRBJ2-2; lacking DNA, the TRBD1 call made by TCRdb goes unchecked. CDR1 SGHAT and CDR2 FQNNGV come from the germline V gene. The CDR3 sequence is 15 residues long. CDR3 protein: CASSPGLGGTGELFF.

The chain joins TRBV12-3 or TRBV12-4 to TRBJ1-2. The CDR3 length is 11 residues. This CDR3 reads CASTRMRGYTF.

CDR3: CASSPAAGGEGAFF. This chain uses TRBV18 with TRBJ1-1; without DNA, the TCRdb call of TRBD1 cannot be checked. Germline V gives CDR1 KGHSH, CDR2 LQKENI. The CDR3 length is 14 residues.

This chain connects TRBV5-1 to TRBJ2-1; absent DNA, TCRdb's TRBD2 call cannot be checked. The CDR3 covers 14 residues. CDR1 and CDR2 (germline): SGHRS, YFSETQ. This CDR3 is CARPADSSYNEQFF.

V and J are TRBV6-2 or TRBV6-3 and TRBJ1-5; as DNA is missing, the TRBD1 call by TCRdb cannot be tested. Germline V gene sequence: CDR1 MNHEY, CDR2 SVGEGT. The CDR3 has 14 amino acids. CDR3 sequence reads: CASIDSTSNQPQHF.

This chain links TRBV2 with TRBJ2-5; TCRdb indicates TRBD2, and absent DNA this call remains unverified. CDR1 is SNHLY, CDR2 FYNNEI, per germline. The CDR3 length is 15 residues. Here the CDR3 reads CASSLWTSGGETQYF. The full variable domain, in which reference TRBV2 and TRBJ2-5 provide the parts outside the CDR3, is EPEVTQTPSHQVTQMGQEVILRCVPISNHLYFYWYRQILGQKVEFLVSFYNNEISEKSEIFDDQFSVERPDGSNFTLKIRSTKLEDSAMYFCASSLWTSGGETQYFGPGTRLLVL.

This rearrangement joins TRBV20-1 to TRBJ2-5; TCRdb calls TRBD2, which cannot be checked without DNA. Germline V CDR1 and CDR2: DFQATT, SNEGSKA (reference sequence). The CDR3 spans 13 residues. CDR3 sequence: CSAYKASGETQYF.

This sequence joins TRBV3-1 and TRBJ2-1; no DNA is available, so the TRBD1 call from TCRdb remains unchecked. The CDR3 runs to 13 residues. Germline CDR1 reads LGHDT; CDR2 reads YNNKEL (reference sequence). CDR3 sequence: CASSSQGADEQFF.

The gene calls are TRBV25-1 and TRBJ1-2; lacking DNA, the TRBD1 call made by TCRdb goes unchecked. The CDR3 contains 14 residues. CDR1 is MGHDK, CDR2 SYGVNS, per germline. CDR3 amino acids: CASSGPVQLYGYTF.

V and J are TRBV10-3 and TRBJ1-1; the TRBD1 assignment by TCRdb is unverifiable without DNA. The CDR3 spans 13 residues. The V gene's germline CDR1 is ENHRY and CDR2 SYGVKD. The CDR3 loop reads CAIGGGLNTEAFF.

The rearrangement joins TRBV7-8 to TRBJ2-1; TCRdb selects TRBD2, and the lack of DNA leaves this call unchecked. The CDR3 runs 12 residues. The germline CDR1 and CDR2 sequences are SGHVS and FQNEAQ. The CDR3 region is CASSSKRGEQFF.

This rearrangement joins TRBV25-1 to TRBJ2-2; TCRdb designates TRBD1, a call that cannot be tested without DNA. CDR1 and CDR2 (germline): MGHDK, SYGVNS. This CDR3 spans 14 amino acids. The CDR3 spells CATPGQGAPGELFF.

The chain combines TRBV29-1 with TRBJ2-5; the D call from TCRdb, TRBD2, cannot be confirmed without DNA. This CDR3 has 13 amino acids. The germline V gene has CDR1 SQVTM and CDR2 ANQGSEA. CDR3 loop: CSVVGLLQETQYF.

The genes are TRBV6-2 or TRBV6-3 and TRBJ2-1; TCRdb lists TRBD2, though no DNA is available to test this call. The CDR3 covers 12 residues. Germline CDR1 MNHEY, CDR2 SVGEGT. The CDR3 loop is CASRLLNNEQFF.

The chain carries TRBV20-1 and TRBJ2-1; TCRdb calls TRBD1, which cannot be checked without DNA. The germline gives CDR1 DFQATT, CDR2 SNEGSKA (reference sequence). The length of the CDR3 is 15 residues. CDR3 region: CSAPRVDRGDGEQFF.

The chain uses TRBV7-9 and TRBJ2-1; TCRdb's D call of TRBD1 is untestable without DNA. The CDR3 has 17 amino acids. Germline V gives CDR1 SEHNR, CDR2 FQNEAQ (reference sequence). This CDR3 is CASSLGAGDTKHNEQFF.

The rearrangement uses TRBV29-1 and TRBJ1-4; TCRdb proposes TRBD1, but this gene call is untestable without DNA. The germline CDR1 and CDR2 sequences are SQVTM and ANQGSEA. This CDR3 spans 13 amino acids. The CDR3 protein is CSGGGGAGEKLFF.

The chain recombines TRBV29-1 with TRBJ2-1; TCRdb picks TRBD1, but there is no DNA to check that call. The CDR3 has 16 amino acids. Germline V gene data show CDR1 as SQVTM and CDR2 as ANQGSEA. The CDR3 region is CSVASRGRTSYNEQFF.

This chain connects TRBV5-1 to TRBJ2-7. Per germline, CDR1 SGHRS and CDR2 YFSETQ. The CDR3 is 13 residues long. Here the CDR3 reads CASSLVVDYEQYF.

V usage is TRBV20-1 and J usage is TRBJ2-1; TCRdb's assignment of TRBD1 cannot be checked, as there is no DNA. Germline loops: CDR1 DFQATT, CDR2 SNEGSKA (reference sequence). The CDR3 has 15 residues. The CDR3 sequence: CSVPGQEIFYNEQFF.

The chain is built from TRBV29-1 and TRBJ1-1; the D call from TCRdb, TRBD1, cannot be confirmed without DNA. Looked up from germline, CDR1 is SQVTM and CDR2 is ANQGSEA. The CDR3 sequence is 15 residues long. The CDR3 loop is CSVEVPEGMNTEAFF.